Listed below are T cell receptor beta chains from one sample, sequenced in a study of OX40 agonist ivuxolimab in advanced cancers. Some clones are missing from TCRdb's copy, which holds only in-frame ones; the method was immunoSEQ multiplex PCR. This sample has roughly 76,000 clones; about 85% occur once, and the top ten carry approximately 3.1%. Sequenced here: CD4+ or CD8+ T cells sorted from blood, sampled in a trial of the OX40 agonist ivuxolimab. These receptors were taken from an adult with an advanced solid tumor such as melanoma, head and neck, liver or kidney cancer. CDR3s include the opening cysteine and the closing phenylalanine or tryptophan. D genes are given only for firm matches. Some rows have no size entry. The others give once, few or many, or a class for an expanded clone.

J | V | D | size | DNA | CDR3
TRBJ1-1 | TRBV2 | NA | NA | TGTGCCAGCAGCCGCAGGGGCGGCATGAACACTGAAGCTTTCTTT | CASSRRGGMNTEAFF
TRBJ1-3 | TRBV14 | NA | NA | TGTGCCAGCAGCCCTCAGCCCATGGTTACTGGAAACACCATATATTTT | CASSPQPMVTGNTIYF
TRBJ1-2 | TRBV30 | TRBD1 | once | TGTGCCTGGAGTGTCGGACAGGGGGTCTATTATGGCTACACCTTC | CAWSVGQGVYYGYTF
TRBJ1-6 | TRBV21-1 | NA | few | TGTGCCAGCAGCAAAGCGACAGGGACAGGGGTAATTTCACCCCTCCACTTT | CASSKATGTGVISPLHF
TRBJ2-7 | TRBV30 | NA | NA | TGTGCCACGGGGCGGGGCGAGCAGTACTTC | CATGRGEQYF
TRBJ1-5 | TRBV4-3 | TRBD1 | NA | TGCGCCAGCAGCCAGGACCACGGGACAGAGAGGGATCAGCCCCAGCATTTT | CASSQDHGTERDQPQHF
TRBJ1-2 | TRBV6-1 | NA | NA | TGTGCCAGCAGTGCAGACGACCGAAACCTCTACACCTTC | CASSADDRNLYTF
TRBJ2-6 | TRBV5-1 | NA | NA | TGCGCCAGCAGCTTGGCCGGGGCATCAGGAGGGGCCAACGTCCTGACTTTC | CASSLAGASGGANVLTF
TRBJ1-4 | TRBV27 | TRBD1 | NA | TGTGCCAGCAGTTTAGGTCCGGGGACAGCGGATGAAAAACTGTTTTTT | CASSLGPGTADEKLFF
TRBJ2-6 | TRBV27 | NA | NA | TGTGCCAGCAGTCTGTCCGGACTCCGCTCTGGGGCCAACGTCCTGACTTTC | CASSLSGLRSGANVLTF
TRBJ1-5 | TRBV5-4 | NA | few | TGTGCCAGCAGCAACACCCTCGCAGGGCTTCATCAGCCCCAGCATTTT | CASSNTLAGLHQPQHF
TRBJ1-3 | TRBV5-1 | NA | few | TGCGCCAGCAGGGAATACTCTGGAAACACCATATATTTT | CASREYSGNTIYF
TRBJ2-1 | TRBV6-5 | NA | NA | TGTGCCAGCAGCATATACAATGAGCAGTTCTTC | CASSIYNEQFF
TRBJ2-5 | TRBV11-1 | NA | NA | TGTGCCAGCAGCTTAGCGGGCAGGGTAGGGCAAGAGACCCAGTACTTC | CASSLAGRVGQETQYF
TRBJ2-5 | TRBV7-8 | TRBD2 | NA | TGTGCCAGCAGCTACGAGTACGTGACTAGCGGGATGGAGACCCAGTACTTC | CASSYEYVTSGMETQYF
TRBJ1-2 | TRBV18 | NA | NA | TGTGCCAGCTCACCACGAGGACGGAGACTCGGAGGCTATGGCTACACCTTC | CASSPRGRRLGGYGYTF
TRBJ2-7 | TRBV6-5 | NA | NA | TGTGCCAGCAGCCTGGGGAACGAGCAGTACTTC | CASSLGNEQYF
TRBJ2-3 | TRBV29-1 | TRBD1 | NA | TGCAGCGGCCGGACAGGGGGAACAGATACGCAGTATTTT | CSGRTGGTDTQYF
TRBJ1-1 | TRBV11-1 | NA | NA | TGTGCCAGCAGCTTAGTAGGCCTCCTCGGAGCTTTCTTT | CASSLVGLLGAFF
TRBJ2-1 | TRBV11-2 | NA | NA | TGTGCCAGCAGCTTAGGTTCTAAAATCGTGGGGCAGTTCTTC | CASSLGSKIVGQFF
TRBJ1-2 | TRBV6-5 | NA | medium-sized | TGTGCCAGCAGTTCCGCCGGGACGGACTATGGCTACACCTTC | CASSSAGTDYGYTF
TRBJ2-1 | TRBV14 | TRBD1 | NA | TGTGCCAGCAGCTTAGTAGGACAGGCTTACAATGAGCAGTTCTTC | CASSLVGQAYNEQFF
TRBJ2-3 | TRBV25-1 | TRBD1 | NA | TGTGCCAGCAGTGAAGTTACAGGGGGTTTCACAGATACGCAGTATTTT | CASSEVTGGFTDTQYF
TRBJ2-3 | TRBV9 | TRBD2 | NA | TGTGCCAGCAGCGAAAGAGATATGAGGACTAGCGGGAGGGCCAGGGATACGCAGTATTTT | CASSERDMRTSGRARDTQYF
TRBJ2-4 | TRBV12-5 | NA | once | TGTGCTAGTGGTTTGGACCAAAACATTCAGTACTTC | CASGLDQNIQYF
TRBJ2-7 | TRBV11-2 | NA | NA | TGTGCCAGCAGCTTAGATGGAGGGGATTATTCCTACGAGCAGTACTTC | CASSLDGGDYSYEQYF
TRBJ1-5 | TRBV12-5 | TRBD1 | NA | TGTGCTAGTGGTAGGACAGGCGGTCAGCCCCAGCATTTT | CASGRTGGQPQHF
TRBJ2-3 | TRBV30 | NA | NA | TGTGCCTGGAGTGTACGTCTGGGCACAGATACGCAGTATTTT | CAWSVRLGTDTQYF
TRBJ1-1 | TRBV15 | TRBD1 | NA | TGTGCCACCAGCAGGGCCACAGGGGGTGAAGCTTTCTTT | CATSRATGGEAFF
TRBJ1-5 | TRBV5-1 | NA | NA | TGCGCCAGCAGCTTGGGGGCCCCGGGGGATCAGCCCCAGCATTTT | CASSLGAPGDQPQHF
TRBJ2-5 | TRBV7-3 | NA | NA | TGTGCCAGCAGCCCCGATCGGGAGACCCAGTACTTC | CASSPDRETQYF
TRBJ1-1 | TRBV5-5 | NA | NA | TGTGCCAGCAGGTTGAGTGTCCGTGGGGGTTGGGGCACTGAAGCTTTCTTT | CASRLSVRGGWGTEAFF
TRBJ1-4 | TRBV7-9 | TRBD1 | NA | TGTGCCAGCAGCTTAGCTGAATGGTGGCAGGGGGCAACTAATGAAAAACTGTTTTTT | CASSLAEWWQGATNEKLFF
TRBJ2-7 | TRBV19 | NA | NA | TGTGCCAGTAGGGACAGCAAAATCTCCTACGAGCAGTACTTC | CASRDSKISYEQYF
TRBJ2-5 | TRBV6-5 | NA | NA | TGTGCCACCCAAGAATGGGGACCGGACCAAGAGACCCAGTACTTC | CATQEWGPDQETQYF
TRBJ2-7 | TRBV6-4 | TRBD1 | NA | TGTGCCAGCAATACCGGGACAGACTGCTACGAGCAGTACTTC | CASNTGTDCYEQYF
TRBJ1-2 | TRBV7-2 | TRBD1 | NA | TGTGCCAGCAGCCTGGGACAGGCCGAGGGGTATGGCTACACCTTC | CASSLGQAEGYGYTF
TRBJ1-5 | TRBV5-5 | NA | NA | TGTGCCAGCAGCTTGGCCGAAGGGGGAGGGCCCCAGCATTTT | CASSLAEGGGPQHF
TRBJ2-3 | TRBV11-3 | NA | few | TGTGCCAGCAGCTTGGGGACCATGGAGAGGATTAACACAGATACGCAGTATTTT | CASSLGTMERINTDTQYF
TRBJ1-5 | TRBV19 | NA | NA | TGTGCCACTGCGAATCGAGGGGGTGCCGGCAATCAGCCCCAGCATTTT | CATANRGGAGNQPQHF
TRBJ1-1 | TRBV11-3 | NA | NA | TGTGCCAGCAGCACCCGATCACAGAACACTGAAGCTTTCTTT | CASSTRSQNTEAFF
TRBJ1-2 | TRBV28 | NA | NA | TGTGCCAGCACCCCCCCCGCCAGGTGGGGCTACACCTTC | CASTPPARWGYTF